Below are 11 T cell receptor beta chains sequenced from a single sample in a study of blood T cell repertoires in COVID-19 (dated by TCRdb to the early 2020s). The method behind the library was the immunoSEQ multiplex PCR assay. In TCRdb, the immuneACCESS table is reduced to in-frame sequences with V and J assigned. These tables do not hold every clone; where another copy was compared, an unresolved V gene accounts for under half, and the others remain unexplained. The sample profile shows approximately 210,000 clones; about four fifths of them were found once. The ten most abundant clones make up roughly 3.5% of the sample. What was sequenced was PBMCs or T cells enriched from blood (not recorded which). The receptors stem from a woman aged 60 to 75 who had recovered from COVID-19.

The chain links TRBV19 to TRBJ1-2; 12 positions agree with TRBD1. V lost 8 bases and J lost 4; bases outside the gene matches: 14. Germline V gene sequence: CDR1 LNHDA, CDR2 SQIVND (reference sequence). The CDR3 consists of 17 residues. This chain's CDR3 is CASFHPGQGAPGYGYTF. The DNA of the CDR3 is TGTGCCAGTTTCCATCCGGGACAGGGGGCGCCGGGCTATGGCTACACCTTC.

This clone came up a few times. The chain carries TRBV2 and TRBJ2-3, with D maybe TRBD1 (5 bases). Germline lookup yields CDR1 SNHLY and CDR2 FYNNEI. V was clipped by 3 bases and J by 5 bases, with 15 bases between them. This CDR3 has 15 residues. The CDR3 DNA follows: TGTGCCAGCAGTGAGCGGCAGGGAATTTTAGATACGCAGTATTTT. Its protein is CASSERQGILDTQYF.

The V and J genes are TRBV7-2 and TRBJ2-5; 8 bases line up with TRBD2. CDR3 length: 16 amino acids. V lost 1 base, J lost 3 bases, and 7 bases stayed unmatched. The germline gives CDR1 SGHTA, CDR2 FQGNSA. The CDR3 bases are TGTGCCAGCAGCTTAGTAGTCAGTAGCGGGGAAGAGACCCAGTACTTC. Its translation is CASSLVVSSGEETQYF.

In DNA form, the CDR3 reads TGCGCCAGCAGACCTTCGAGGGCCCAGGAAACTGAAGCTTTCTTT. It yields the protein CASRPSRAQETEAFF. The gene calls are TRBV10-1 and TRBJ1-1, with no clear D. The CDR3 has 15 residues. V was clipped by 6 bases and J by 5 bases, with 19 bases between them. Germline V CDR1 and CDR2: WNHNN, SYGVQD (reference sequence).

The chain joins TRBV3-1 (or the pseudogene TRBV3-2) to TRBJ1-5, with 7 bases fitting TRBD1. This CDR3 region has 15 residues. After removal of 4 bases from V and 6 bases from J, the junction contained 9 bases not matched to a gene. Germline V gene lookup returns CDR1 LGHDT and CDR2 YNNKEL (reference sequence). The DNA of the CDR3 is TGTGCCAGCAGCCCCGGACAGGCTAAAAGTCAGCCCCAGCATTTT. As protein: CASSPGQAKSQPQHF.

The chain joins TRBV6-1 to TRBJ1-2; D remains unclear. V was clipped by 1 base and J by 4 bases, with 10 bases between them. The CDR3 totals 14 residues. Germline V gene lookup returns CDR1 MNHNS and CDR2 SASEGT. CDR3 in amino acids: CASSEGWAGYGYTF. DNA of the CDR3: TGTGCCAGCAGTGAAGGTTGGGCAGGCTATGGCTACACCTTC.

This chain uses TRBV23-1 with TRBJ1-1, with 9 bases fitting TRBD1. TRBV23-1 is marked as an open reading frame, function uncertain. The CDR3 is made up of 15 amino acids. V gave up 6 bases and J gave up 5 bases; unmatched junction bases: 10. CDR3 nucleotides: TGCGCCAGCAGAACCGGACAGGGGCCTGGGACTGAAGCTTTCTTT. Its translation is CASRTGQGPGTEAFF.

The chain combines TRBV12-3 or TRBV12-4 with TRBJ2-1; 14 bases match TRBD2. This CDR3 region has 13 residues. J was trimmed by 14 bases and V by 7 bases; bases with no gene match: 7. In DNA form, the CDR3 reads TGTGCCAGCATTCCGGGACTAGCGGGAGTAAAGTTCTTC. It translates to CASIPGLAGVKFF.

The rearrangement uses TRBV7-9 and TRBJ2-1; D might be TRBD2 (6 bases). V was trimmed by 2 bases and J by 5 bases, leaving 16 bases between them. CDR1 and CDR2 from the germline V gene are SEHNR and FQNEAQ (reference sequence). CDR3 length: 16 residues. The CDR3 is CASSLNQRAGNNEQFF. The CDR3 nucleotides read TGTGCCAGCAGCTTAAACCAGCGGGCGGGAAACAATGAGCAGTTCTTC.

The rearrangement links TRBV5-4 to TRBJ1-4; D may be TRBD1 (5 bases). Per germline, CDR1 SGHNT and CDR2 YYREEE (reference sequence). The CDR3 length is 15 residues. Trimming left V 1 base short and J 4 bases short, with 11 bases between. As DNA, the CDR3 is TGTGCCAGCAGCTTGCAGGGATTGGGTAATGAAAAACTGTTTTTT. This sequence encodes CASSLQGLGNEKLFF.

The chain is built from TRBV27 and TRBJ1-1, with 10 bases matching TRBD1. Germline trimming cut 0 bases from V and 4 bases from J; bases unmatched to any gene: 2. Germline CDR1 reads MNHEY; CDR2 reads SMNVEV (reference sequence). The CDR3 covers 15 residues. The DNA for the CDR3 is TGTGCCAGCAGTTTATCGGGACAGGGGACCACTGAAGCTTTCTTT. Translation gives CASSLSGQGTTEAFF.